This T cell receptor beta chain was retrieved from a study of cytomegalovirus exposure and HLA in healthy donors. At the level of the study: The 120 validation repertoires used the same platform as the 550 to 700 first-cohort repertoires (as reported by a later analysis).

The 120-subject validation cohort, separate from the 666-subject first cohort, included the donors. Assay: immunoSEQ multiplex PCR; the TCRdb copy retains only in-frame clones and omits some. Altogether some 200,000 clones are present, 80% to 95% being singletons, with the ten largest covering more than 1%. The study, taken as a whole, reports: For cytomegalovirus status, the classifier reportedly gave diagnoses with high specificity and sensitivity. A subsequent analysis found that TCR clusters from the first cohort also tended to co-occur in the 120 or so validation repertoires, with about 94% of cluster scores above 0.

This clone was found once. The antigen is unknown. J gave up 3 bases and V 0 bases, and 8 bases lay outside the gene matches. This CDR3 has 16 amino acids. Per germline, CDR1 SGHNT and CDR2 YYREEE (reference sequence). The sample taken for sequencing was PBMCs. The chain joins TRBV5-4 to TRBJ2-7, with 8 bases fitting TRBD1. The receptor was derived from a young woman in good health and CMV-seronegative. This chain's CDR3 is CASSLAIGQGIYEQYF. CDR3 DNA: TGTGCCAGCAGCTTGGCCATCGGACAGGGTATCTACGAGCAGTACTTC.